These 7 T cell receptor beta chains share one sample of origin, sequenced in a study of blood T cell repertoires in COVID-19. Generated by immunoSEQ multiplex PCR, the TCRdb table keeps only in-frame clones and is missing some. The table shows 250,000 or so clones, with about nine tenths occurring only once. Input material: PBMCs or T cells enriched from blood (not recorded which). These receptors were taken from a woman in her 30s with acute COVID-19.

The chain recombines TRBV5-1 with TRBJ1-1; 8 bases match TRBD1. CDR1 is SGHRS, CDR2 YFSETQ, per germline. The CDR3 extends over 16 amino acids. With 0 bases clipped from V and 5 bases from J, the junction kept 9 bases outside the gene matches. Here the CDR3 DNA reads TGCGCCAGCAGCTTGGGGGACAGGTCGTGGATAACTGAAGCTTTCTTT. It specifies CASSLGDRSWITEAFF.

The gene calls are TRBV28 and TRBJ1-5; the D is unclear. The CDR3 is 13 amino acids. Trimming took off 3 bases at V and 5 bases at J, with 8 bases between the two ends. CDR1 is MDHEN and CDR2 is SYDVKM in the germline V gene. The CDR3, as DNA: TGTGCCAGCAGTTTTAAGAACTATCAGCCCCAGCATTTT. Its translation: CASSFKNYQPQHF.

The CDR3 sequence: CASSLYASGNYEQYF. The CDR3 DNA is TGCGCCAGCAGCTTGTACGCTAGCGGGAACTACGAGCAGTACTTC. The J gene is TRBJ2-7, the V gene TRBV5-1, with 9 bases lining up with TRBD2. Trimming removed 1 base from V and 3 bases from J; junction bases left unmatched: 5. Germline CDR1 and CDR2: SGHRS and YFSETQ. This CDR3 is 15 amino acids long. Together with reference TRBV5-1 and TRBJ2-7, the CDR3 gives the full variable domain: KAGVTQTPRYLIKTRGQQVTLSCSPISGHRSVSWYQQTPGQGLQFLFEYFSETQRNKGNFPGRFSGRQFSNSRSEMNVSTLELGDSALYLCASSLYASGNYEQYFGPGTRLTVT.

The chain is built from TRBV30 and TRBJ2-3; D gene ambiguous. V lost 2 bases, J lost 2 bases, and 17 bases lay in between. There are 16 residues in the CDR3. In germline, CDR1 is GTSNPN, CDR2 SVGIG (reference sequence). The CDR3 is CAWSLSPRPATDTQYF. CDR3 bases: TGTGCCTGGAGTCTCTCTCCTAGACCAGCCACAGATACGCAGTATTTT.

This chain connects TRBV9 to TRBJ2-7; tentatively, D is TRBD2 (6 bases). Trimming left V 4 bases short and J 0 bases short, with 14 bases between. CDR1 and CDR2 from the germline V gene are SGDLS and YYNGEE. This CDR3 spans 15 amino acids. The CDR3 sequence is CASSPLADSSYEQYF. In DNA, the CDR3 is TGTGCCAGCAGCCCATTAGCGGATAGCTCCTACGAGCAGTACTTC.

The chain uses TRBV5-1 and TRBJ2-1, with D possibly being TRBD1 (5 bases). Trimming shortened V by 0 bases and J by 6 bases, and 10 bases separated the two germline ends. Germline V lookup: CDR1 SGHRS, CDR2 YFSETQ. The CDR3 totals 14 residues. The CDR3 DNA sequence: TGCGCCAGCAGCTTGGGACAGAACGCCAATGAGCAGTTCTTC. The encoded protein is CASSLGQNANEQFF. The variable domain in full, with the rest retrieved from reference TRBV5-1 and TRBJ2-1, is KAGVTQTPRYLIKTRGQQVTLSCSPISGHRSVSWYQQTPGQGLQFLFEYFSETQRNKGNFPGRFSGRQFSNSRSEMNVSTLELGDSALYLCASSLGQNANEQFFGPGTRLTVL.

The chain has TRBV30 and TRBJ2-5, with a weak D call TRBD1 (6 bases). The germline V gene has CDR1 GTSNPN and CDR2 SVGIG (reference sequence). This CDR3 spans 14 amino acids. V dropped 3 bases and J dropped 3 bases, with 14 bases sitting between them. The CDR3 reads CAWSQTGTEETQYF. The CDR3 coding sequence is TGTGCCTGGAGCCAAACAGGGACCGAAGAGACCCAGTACTTC. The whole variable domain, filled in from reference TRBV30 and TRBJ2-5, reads SQTIHQWPATLVQPVGSPLSLECTVEGTSNPNLYWYRQAAGRGLQLLFYSVGIGQISSEVPQNLSASRPQDRQFILSSKKLLLSDSGFYLCAWSQTGTEETQYFGPGTRLLVL.